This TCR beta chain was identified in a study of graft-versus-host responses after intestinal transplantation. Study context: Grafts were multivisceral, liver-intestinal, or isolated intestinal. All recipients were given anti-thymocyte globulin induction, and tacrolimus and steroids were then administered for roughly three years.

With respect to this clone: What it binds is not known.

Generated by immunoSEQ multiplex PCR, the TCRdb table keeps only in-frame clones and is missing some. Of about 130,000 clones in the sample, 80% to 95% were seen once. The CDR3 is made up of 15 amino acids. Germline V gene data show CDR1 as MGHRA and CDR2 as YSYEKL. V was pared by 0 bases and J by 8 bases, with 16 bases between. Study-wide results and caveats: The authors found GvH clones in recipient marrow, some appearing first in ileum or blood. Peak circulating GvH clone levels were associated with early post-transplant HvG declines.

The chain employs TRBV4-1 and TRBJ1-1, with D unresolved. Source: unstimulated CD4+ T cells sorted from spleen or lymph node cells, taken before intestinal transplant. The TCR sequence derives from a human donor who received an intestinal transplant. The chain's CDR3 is CASSQDLTLTMEAFF. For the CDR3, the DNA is TGCGCCAGCAGCCAAGATCTTACCCTTACGATGGAAGCTTTCTTT.